This T cell receptor beta chain came from a study of graft-versus-host responses after intestinal transplantation. The protocol was immunoSEQ multiplex PCR, while the TCRdb copy is restricted to in-frame clones and leaves out a portion. The sample shows about 63,000 clones, about 89% of them seen only once. Comments on this clone: Antigen specificity is unknown.

Lamina propria and intraepithelial lymphocytes were released by processing graft tissue. Study results and limitations: GvH clones were identified in recipient marrow, with some first appearing in ileum or blood.

The material was ileum tissue, obtained less than 400 days after transplant. The source of this sequence is a human patient who received an intestinal transplant, so some T cells may come from the graft donor.

CDR3 sequence (DNA): TGTGCCAGCAGCTTAGGAGGGGCATCCTACGAGCAGTACTTC. Translated, it gives CASSLGGASYEQYF. The V call is TRBV11-2, the J call TRBJ2-7; D tentatively reads TRBD1 or TRBD2 (5 bases each). This CDR3 has 14 amino acids. Germline CDR1 is SGHAT and CDR2 is FQNNGV. Between the trimmed V and J ends, which lost 1 base and 1 base, there was a span of 8 bases.